These 28 T cell receptor beta chains originate from one sample sequenced in a study of spatial heterogeneity in lung cancer. MiXCR, run by TCRdb on the 5' RACE reads, gives a single entry per CDR3 protein. The table shows about 46,000 distinct CDR3 sequences, with approximately 12% occurring only once. Indicated time point: blood at routine non-recurrence follow-up after resection. The sequencing here drew on PBMCs, taken at follow-up. These receptors were obtained from a male donor with early-stage non-small cell lung cancer.

The chain links TRBV7-9 to TRBJ2-3; 9 bases map to TRBD2. The length of the CDR3 is 15 residues. The ends lost 5 bases at V and 7 bases at J; junction bases unmatched: 10. Germline V gene data show CDR1 as SEHNR and CDR2 as FQNEAQ (reference sequence). CDR3 sequence: CASSPRLAASYTQYF. The CDR3 region has the DNA TGTGCCAGCAGCCCCCGACTAGCGGCCTCTTATACGCAGTATTTT.

This clonotype was seen at least ten times. The chain recombines TRBV29-1 with TRBJ1-1, with unresolved D. Germline lookup yields CDR1 SQVTM and CDR2 ANQGSEA. Trimming cost V 2 bases and J 8 bases, with 6 bases left between them. This CDR3 region has 10 residues. In DNA form, the CDR3 reads TGCAGCGTTGAAACAGTCGAAGCTTTCTTT. Amino acid sequence: CSVETVEAFF. Based on the CDR3 plus reference TRBV29-1 and TRBJ1-1, the full variable domain is SAVISQKPSRDICQRGTSLTIQCQVDSQVTMMFWYRQQPGQSLTLIATANQGSEATYESGFVIDKFPISRPNLTFSTLTVSNMSPEDSSIYLCSVETVEAFFGQGTRLTVV.

This clonotype has at least ten counts. J is TRBJ2-7 and V is TRBV12-3 or TRBV12-4, with 9 nucleotides matching TRBD1. Trimming cost V 3 bases and J 5 bases; bases outside gene matches: 11. The CDR3 is 16 amino acids. In nucleotides, the CDR3 is TGTGCCAGCAGTTTGGGACAGGGCCCCATCGGAGACGAGCAGTACTTC. Translation: CASSLGQGPIGDEQYF.

This clonotype was counted between two and nine times. The chain couples TRBV6-2 or TRBV6-3 to TRBJ1-3, with D possibly matching TRBD1 (6 bases). Per germline, CDR1 MNHEY and CDR2 SVGEGT. Trimming removed 6 bases at V and 1 base at J, with 13 bases between. There are 15 residues in the CDR3. DNA for the CDR3: TGTGCCAGCAGCGCGGCCAGGGGTTCTGGAAACACCATATATTTT. Translating it yields CASSAARGSGNTIYF.

This clonotype was seen ten or more times. The rearrangement links TRBV7-2 to TRBJ2-2; D is unclear. The CDR3 loop spans 14 amino acids. Germline CDR1 and CDR2: SGHTA and FQGNSA. V gave up 5 bases and J gave up 6 bases, with 13 bases separating them. This chain's CDR3 is CASSPLVISGELFF. The CDR3 bases are TGTGCCAGCAGCCCGCTAGTCATTTCCGGGGAGCTGTTTTTT.

This clonotype has at least ten counts. V and J are TRBV7-9 and TRBJ1-5, with D uncertain. Germline V lookup: CDR1 SEHNR, CDR2 FQNEAQ (reference sequence). The length of the CDR3 is 13 residues. Trimming took 3 bases from V and 4 from J, leaving 7 bases between them. The CDR3, as DNA: TGTGCCAGCAGCTTCAGTGGTAATCAGCCCCAGCATTTT. Its protein is CASSFSGNQPQHF. The entire variable domain, with the rest obtained from reference TRBV7-9 and TRBJ1-5, is as follows: DTGVSQNPRHKITKRGQNVTFRCDPISEHNRLYWYRQTLGQGPEFLTYFQNEAQLEKSRLLSDRFSAERPKGSFSTLEIQRTEQGDSAMYLCASSFSGNQPQHFGDGTRLSIL.

This clonotype was picked up a small number of times. V is TRBV11-2 and J is TRBJ1-6; D is unclear. This CDR3 region has 15 residues. Germline CDR1 is SGHAT and CDR2 is FQNNGV. V lost 5 bases to trimming and J lost 0 bases, with 8 bases between them. CDR3 DNA: TGTGCCAGCAGCGAACAGAGCTCCTATAATTCACCCCTCCACTTT. Its protein product is CASSEQSSYNSPLHF.

The rearrangement uses TRBV7-6 and TRBJ2-1; D call uncertain. The CDR3 has 13 amino acids. Trimming removed 3 bases from V and 9 bases from J, with 12 bases in between. CDR1 is SGHVS and CDR2 is FNYEAQ in the germline V gene. CDR3: CASSFASDLEQFF. The CDR3 nucleotides are TGTGCCAGCAGCTTCGCGAGTGACCTTGAGCAGTTCTTC.

This clonotype was recorded a few times. V usage is TRBV6-2 or TRBV6-3 and J usage is TRBJ1-4; the D is unclear. Trimming took 7 bases from V and 0 from J, leaving 15 bases between them. CDR3 length: 16 residues. Germline lookup yields CDR1 MNHEY and CDR2 SVGEGT. CDR3 bases: TGTGCCAGCACCCCAATCCGGACCGCAACTAATGAAAAACTGTTTTTT. Translating it yields CASTPIRTATNEKLFF.

Many counts were recorded for this clonotype. This chain connects TRBV6-5 to TRBJ1-6; no clear D. The CDR3 extends over 14 amino acids. The germline gives CDR1 MNHEY, CDR2 SVGAGI. V lost 6 bases, J lost 8 bases, and 14 bases lay in between. The CDR3 coding sequence is TGTGCCAGCAGACCTCCAGGCCAGGATTCACCCCTCCACTTT. Protein product: CASRPPGQDSPLHF.

V usage is TRBV5-1 and J usage is TRBJ2-7; 7 nucleotides line up with TRBD1. Trimming cost V 5 bases and J 5 bases; bases outside gene matches: 7. The CDR3 sequence is 13 residues long. Germline-derived CDR1 and CDR2 are SGHRS and YFSETQ. DNA for the CDR3: TGCGCCAGCAGTCCTTACGACAGGGACGAGCAGTACTTC. Amino acid sequence: CASSPYDRDEQYF. The full variable domain, completed using reference TRBV5-1 and TRBJ2-7, is KAGVTQTPRYLIKTRGQQVTLSCSPISGHRSVSWYQQTPGQGLQFLFEYFSETQRNKGNFPGRFSGRQFSNSRSEMNVSTLELGDSALYLCASSPYDRDEQYFGPGTRLTVT.

This clonotype has a count of ten or more. The V gene is TRBV12-5, the J gene TRBJ1-5, with 10 bases that match TRBD1. The CDR3 consists of 15 residues. Germline V CDR1 and CDR2: LGHNT, FRNRAP. The ends lost 9 bases at V and 6 bases at J; junction bases unmatched: 11. CDR3: CASSPGTGVGQPQHF. The CDR3 nucleotides are TGTGCTAGCTCTCCCGGGACAGGGGTCGGTCAGCCCCAGCATTTT.

This clonotype was recorded at least ten times. The chain employs TRBV28 and TRBJ2-2; tentative D call: TRBD1 (6 bases). Germline CDR1 is MDHEN and CDR2 is SYDVKM. The CDR3 has 13 amino acids. V lost 4 bases to trimming and J lost 5 bases, with 8 bases between them. The CDR3: CASSYGTTGELFF. CDR3 sequence (DNA): TGTGCCAGCAGTTACGGGACAACCGGGGAGCTGTTTTTT.

The sample holds many counts of this clonotype. This chain links TRBV12-3 or TRBV12-4 with TRBJ1-3, with D perhaps TRBD1 (6 bases). V dropped 5 bases and J dropped 4 bases, with 12 bases sitting between them. The CDR3 is 14 amino acids. This CDR3 reads CASSIQGNGNTIYF. CDR3 bases: TGTGCCAGCAGTATACAGGGAAACGGAAACACCATATATTTT.

This clonotype appeared many times. The genes are TRBV28 and TRBJ1-2; TRBD1 matches at 8 bases. Losses at the gene ends were 5 bases for V and 6 bases for J; bases not matched to a gene: 2. Germline values: CDR1 MDHEN, CDR2 SYDVKM. The CDR3 runs to 12 residues. In DNA, the CDR3 is TGTGCCAGCAGTCGACAGGGGAATGGCTACACCTTC. Its protein is CASSRQGNGYTF.

This clonotype occurred many times. The CDR3 reads CASSALARRDTQYF. CDR3 DNA: TGCGCCAGCAGTGCCCTCGCCCGTAGAGATACGCAGTATTTT. V is TRBV10-2 and J is TRBJ2-3, with D hard to call. This CDR3 has 14 residues. Trimming pared 4 bases from V and 5 bases from J, leaving 13 bases between. Germline V gene data show CDR1 as WSHSY and CDR2 as SAAADI.

This clonotype appeared a few times. This chain connects TRBV5-8 to TRBJ2-4, with TRBD1 matching 8 bases. V lost 4 bases to trimming and J lost 9 bases; unmatched junction nucleotides: 12. Germline loops: CDR1 SGHTS, CDR2 YDEGEE. CDR3 length equals 15 residues. The CDR3 sequence: CASSHGAGGRSIQYF. The CDR3 DNA reads TGTGCCAGCAGCCATGGCGCAGGGGGCAGAAGCATTCAGTACTTC.

This clonotype was found a few times. This chain connects TRBV29-1 to TRBJ2-1; 11 bases agree with TRBD2. Germline V CDR1 and CDR2: SQVTM, ANQGSEA. CDR3 size: 14 residues. V was pared by 1 base and J by 7 bases, with 3 bases of the junction left unmatched. The CDR3 region has the DNA TGCAGCGTTGAAGCTAGCGGGAGGTATAATGAGCAGTTCTTC. Translation gives CSVEASGRYNEQFF.

This clonotype has a count of ten or more. The genes are TRBV28 and TRBJ2-1; possible D gene TRBD2, 5 bases. In germline, CDR1 is MDHEN, CDR2 SYDVKM. The CDR3 has 13 residues. Trimming left V 3 bases short and J 9 bases short, with 12 bases between. CDR3 DNA: TGTGCCAGCAGTTTGTCGTTCGGAGGTGAGCAGTTCTTC. Amino acid sequence: CASSLSFGGEQFF.

The rearrangement links TRBV28 to TRBJ2-6; D is uncertain. CDR3 length: 16 residues. Germline V gene sequence: CDR1 MDHEN, CDR2 SYDVKM. Trimming took 4 bases from V and 3 from J, leaving 13 bases between them. As DNA, the CDR3 is TGTGCCAGCAGTTCGTATCTTGGTAATGGGGCCAACGTCCTGACTTTC. Translating it yields CASSSYLGNGANVLTF.

As regards this clonotype: With a much larger clone just one base away, this may be a read error. J is TRBJ2-7 and V is TRBV20-1, with a possible D match to TRBD2 (5 bases). Trimming left V 3 bases short and J 6 bases short, with 6 bases between. CDR1 DFQATT and CDR2 SNEGSKA come from the germline V gene (reference sequence). This CDR3 has 10 amino acids. CDR3 bases: TGCAGTGCTAGTGCGGGCGAGCAGTACTTC. It translates to CSASAGEQYF.

This clonotype was recorded at least ten times. The V and J genes are TRBV7-8 and TRBJ2-1, with a weak D call TRBD2 (6 bases). The CDR3 consists of 13 residues. Germline V gene lookup returns CDR1 SGHVS and CDR2 FQNEAQ. Trimming left V 1 base short and J 10 bases short, with 11 bases between. Written as DNA, the CDR3 is TGTGCCAGCAGCTTAGACGGGAGACTAGAGCAGTTCTTC. Protein sequence: CASSLDGRLEQFF.

This clonotype was detected a few times. The J gene is TRBJ1-5, the V gene TRBV3-1; D remains unclear. The CDR3 contains 14 residues. Trimming removed 0 bases at V and 7 bases at J, with 10 bases between. The germline CDR1 and CDR2 sequences are LGHDT and YNNKEL (reference sequence). CDR3 nucleotide sequence: TGTGCCAGCAGCCAAGATCGCTTCTGGCAGCCCCAGCATTTT. This gives the protein CASSQDRFWQPQHF.

Only a few counts were recorded for this clonotype. This rearrangement joins TRBV9 to TRBJ2-6; D is possibly TRBD2 (6 bases). The ends were cut back, 6 bases at V and 4 bases at J, with 17 bases in the middle. CDR3 length equals 16 residues. Germline CDR1 is SGDLS and CDR2 is YYNGEE. The CDR3 loop reads CASIQSPGAGANVLTF. Written as DNA, the CDR3 is TGTGCCAGCATCCAAAGTCCGGGAGCCGGGGCCAACGTCCTGACTTTC.

This clonotype was picked up many times. This rearrangement joins TRBV12-3 or TRBV12-4 to TRBJ1-1; D gene ambiguous. The CDR3 has 14 amino acids. V was trimmed by 6 bases and J by 5 bases, leaving 16 bases between them. As DNA, the CDR3 is TGTGCCAGCAGCCTCGATCCTTGGGGTACTGAAGCTTTCTTT. It yields the protein CASSLDPWGTEAFF.

This chain connects TRBV7-2 to TRBJ1-2; 9 nucleotides match TRBD1. V shed 2 bases, J shed 6 bases, and the junction held 7 bases outside the gene matches. This CDR3 has 15 amino acids. Germline-derived CDR1 and CDR2 are SGHTA and FQGNSA. The CDR3 loop is CASSLYRGHGDGYTF. CDR3 bases: TGTGCCAGCAGCTTATACAGGGGGCACGGGGATGGCTACACCTTC.

This clonotype was counted ten times or more. The gene calls are TRBV11-1 and TRBJ2-5, with 9 bases aligning to TRBD1. The V gene end was trimmed by 1 base and the J gene end by 2 bases; junction bases not matched to a gene: 8. Germline V gene lookup returns CDR1 SGHAT and CDR2 FQDESV (reference sequence). The CDR3 is 17 amino acids. This CDR3 is CASSLVPAGQGQETQYF. The DNA for the CDR3 is TGTGCCAGCAGCTTAGTCCCCGCAGGACAGGGGCAAGAGACCCAGTACTTC.

Turning to this clonotype: An end of the junction differs from the germline gene, which may be a read error. CDR3 residues: CASSLDRLAVGPNF. CDR3 sequence (DNA): TGTGCCAGCAGCTTAGATCGACTAGCGGTCGGCCCAAACTTC. The gene calls are TRBV11-2 and TRBJ2-5, with TRBD2 matching over 9 bases. The germline CDR1 and CDR2 sequences are SGHAT and FQNNGV. This CDR3 contains 14 residues.